This entry lists 9 T cell receptor beta chains sequenced from one sample in a study of cytomegalovirus exposure and HLA in healthy donors. Both 60 Vbeta primers and 13 Jbeta primers went into the PCR. The method was immunoSEQ multiplex PCR; TCRdb's version includes in-frame clones alone and lacks a portion of them. Counted here are under 75,000 clones, roughly 81% occurring once; the ten biggest clones make up over 10%. Sample: PBMCs. Receptor source: a human donor in good health.

This chain uses TRBV5-1 with TRBJ2-3; a weak D match, TRBD2 (6 bases). This CDR3 contains 13 residues. Germline assignment: CDR1 SGHRS and CDR2 YFSETQ. The V end lost 5 bases, the J end lost 2 bases, and 9 bases lay between the germline ends. The CDR3 DNA is TGCGCCAGCAGGCGGGGCGTCACAGATACGCAGTATTTT. Residues: CASRRGVTDTQYF.

This sequence joins TRBV28 and TRBJ1-1; TRBD1 might be the D (6 bases). CDR3 length: 13 amino acids. Germline V lookup: CDR1 MDHEN, CDR2 SYDVKM. Trimming stripped 6 bases from V and 6 bases from J, with 14 bases between. The CDR3, as DNA: TGTGCCAGCAGACTAAGGACAGCATCTGAAGCTTTCTTT. Translating it yields CASRLRTASEAFF.

J is TRBJ1-1 and V is TRBV7-6; 9 bases fit TRBD1. Germline-derived CDR1 and CDR2 are SGHVS and FNYEAQ. The junction had 5 bases not matched to a gene; V was cut back by 5 bases and J by 4 bases. This CDR3 is built from 14 residues. This chain's CDR3 is CASSRQGGGTEAFF. CDR3 DNA: TGTGCCAGCAGCCGACAGGGGGGAGGCACTGAAGCTTTCTTT.

The J gene is TRBJ2-2, the V gene TRBV2; 8 nucleotides match TRBD1. Germline V gene sequence: CDR1 SNHLY, CDR2 FYNNEI. The CDR3 loop spans 14 amino acids. The J segment lost 5 bases and the V segment lost 6 bases, leaving 5 bases of the junction unmatched. CDR3 region: CASRTGVWTGELFF. The CDR3 nucleotides read TGTGCCAGCAGGACAGGGGTATGGACCGGGGAGCTGTTTTTT.

This chain uses TRBV7-9 with TRBJ1-2; 8 nucleotides align to TRBD1. In germline, CDR1 is SEHNR, CDR2 FQNEAQ (reference sequence). The CDR3 is 14 residues long. Germline trimming cut 1 base from V and 7 bases from J; bases unmatched to any gene: 5. The CDR3 sequence is CASSLGGQGGGYTF. The DNA of the CDR3 is TGTGCCAGCAGCTTAGGAGGACAGGGCGGTGGCTACACCTTC.

This chain joins TRBV5-1 and TRBJ1-1; no clear D. V lost 3 bases to trimming and J lost 1 base, with 10 bases between them. The CDR3 contains 14 residues. Per the germline V gene, CDR1 is SGHRS and CDR2 is YFSETQ. CDR3 in DNA: TGCGCCAGCAGCTCAACCACACCGAACACTGAAGCTTTCTTT. As protein: CASSSTTPNTEAFF.

With respect to this clone: Other DNA sequences in the same sample also yield this CDR3. The chain uses TRBV6-5 and TRBJ1-1; D is perhaps TRBD1 (5 bases). Trimming shortened V by 2 bases and J by 4 bases, and 8 bases separated the two germline ends. Germline CDR1 is MNHEY and CDR2 is SVGAGI. This CDR3 region has 13 residues. This CDR3 is CASSYRGGTEAFF. CDR3 in DNA: TGTGCCAGCAGTTACAGGGGTGGCACTGAAGCTTTCTTT.

This chain links TRBV10-3 with TRBJ1-5; D gene ambiguous. With 0 bases removed from V and 0 bases from J, the gap between germline ends came to 6 bases. Looked up from germline, CDR1 is ENHRY and CDR2 is SYGVKD. The CDR3 extends over 15 amino acids. In DNA form, the CDR3 reads TGTGCCATCAGTGAGTCCCGAGGTAGCAATCAGCCCCAGCATTTT. Translation gives CAISESRGSNQPQHF.

Worth noting for this clone: In the same sample, other DNA sequences code for this CDR3. The chain combines TRBV5-1 with TRBJ2-7; D is perhaps TRBD1 (6 bases). In germline, CDR1 is SGHRS, CDR2 YFSETQ. Deletions cut 0 bases from V and 7 bases from J, with 20 bases between. The CDR3 contains 16 residues. The CDR3 nucleotides are TGCGCCAGCAGCTTGGTGTCTACAGGGTACCTAAATGAGCAGTACTTC. Protein product: CASSLVSTGYLNEQYF.